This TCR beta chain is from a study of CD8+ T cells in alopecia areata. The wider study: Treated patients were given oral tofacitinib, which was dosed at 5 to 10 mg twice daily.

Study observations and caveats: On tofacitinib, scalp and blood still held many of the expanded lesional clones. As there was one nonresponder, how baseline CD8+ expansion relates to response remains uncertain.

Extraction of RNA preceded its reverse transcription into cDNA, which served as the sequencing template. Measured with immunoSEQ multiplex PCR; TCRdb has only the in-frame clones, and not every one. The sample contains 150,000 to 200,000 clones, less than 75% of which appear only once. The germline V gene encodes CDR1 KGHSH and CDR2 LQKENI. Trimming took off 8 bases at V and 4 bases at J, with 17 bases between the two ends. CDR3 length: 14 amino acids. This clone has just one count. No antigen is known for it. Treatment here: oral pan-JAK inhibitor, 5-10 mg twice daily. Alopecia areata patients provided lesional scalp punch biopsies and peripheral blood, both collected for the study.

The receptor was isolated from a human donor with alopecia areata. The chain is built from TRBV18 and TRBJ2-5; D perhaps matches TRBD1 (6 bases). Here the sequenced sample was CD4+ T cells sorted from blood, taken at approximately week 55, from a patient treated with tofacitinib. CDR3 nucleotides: TGTGCCAGCCTAAGGACCTTAGGGGGAGAGACCCAGTACTTC. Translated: CASLRTLGGETQYF.